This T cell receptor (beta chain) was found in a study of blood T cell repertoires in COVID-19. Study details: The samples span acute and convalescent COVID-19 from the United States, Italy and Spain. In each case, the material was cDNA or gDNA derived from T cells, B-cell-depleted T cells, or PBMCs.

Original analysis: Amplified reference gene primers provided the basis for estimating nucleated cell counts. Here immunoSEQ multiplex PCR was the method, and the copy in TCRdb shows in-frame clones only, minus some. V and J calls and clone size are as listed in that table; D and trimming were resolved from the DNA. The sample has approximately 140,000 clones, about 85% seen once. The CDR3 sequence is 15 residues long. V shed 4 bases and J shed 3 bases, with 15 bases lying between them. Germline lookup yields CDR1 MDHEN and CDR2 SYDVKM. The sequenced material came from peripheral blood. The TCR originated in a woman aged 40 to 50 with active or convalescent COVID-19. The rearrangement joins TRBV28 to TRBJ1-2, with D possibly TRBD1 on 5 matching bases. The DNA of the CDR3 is TGTGCCAGCAGTTCGAGACACAGGATGGACTATGGCTACACCTTC. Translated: CASSSRHRMDYGYTF.